The 17 T cell receptor beta chains in this list originate from one sample, sequenced in a study of blood T cells in healthy people across ages. It was with a sample-barcoded 5' primer and a J-beta primer mix that a second PCR of roughly 7 to 12 cycles was run. A single record per CDR3 protein comes from TCRdb applying MiXCR to the 5' RACE reads. Here the sample spans about 590,000 distinct CDR3 sequences, approximately 30% being singletons. Sequencing input: blood. The receptor set was obtained from a woman aged 80 or over in good health.

About this clonotype itself: An end of the junction does not agree with germline; a read error may underlie this. The V gene is TRBV6-2 or TRBV6-3, the J gene TRBJ1-1, with TRBD1 as a possible D gene (6 bases). CDR1 is MNHEY, CDR2 SVGEGT, per germline. The CDR3 sequence is 14 residues long. The CDR3 loop is CACERGHENTEAFF. CDR3 DNA: TGTGCCTGCGAAAGGGGACACGAGAACACTGAGGCTTTCTTT.

The chain recombines TRBV24-1 with TRBJ2-1; maybe TRBD2 (5 bases). The V gene's germline CDR1 is KGHDR and CDR2 SFDVKD. The CDR3 totals 18 residues. The V and J ends lost 1 base and 3 bases respectively, with 18 bases between them. CDR3 region: CATSDFAVARWNYNEQFF. The CDR3 nucleotides are TGTGCCACCAGTGATTTCGCGGTAGCGCGTTGGAACTACAATGAGCAGTTCTTC.

This clonotype was observed a handful of times. The chain recombines TRBV20-1 with TRBJ2-5; 12 nucleotides line up with TRBD2. V was pared by 4 bases and J by 9 bases, with 9 bases of the junction left unmatched. The CDR3 is 14 amino acids. In germline, CDR1 is DFQATT, CDR2 SNEGSKA (reference sequence). This CDR3 is CSATPSGGAGAQYF. In nucleotides, the CDR3 is TGCAGTGCTACCCCTAGCGGGGGGGCCGGGGCCCAGTACTTC.

This chain uses TRBV2 with TRBJ2-7; either TRBD1 or TRBD2 may supply D (6 bases each). Trimming left V 7 bases short and J 5 bases short, with 21 bases between. The CDR3 is 15 residues long. Germline loops: CDR1 SNHLY, CDR2 FYNNEI. CDR3 sequence reads: CASMAEGGAGHEQYF. CDR3 nucleotides: TGTGCCAGCATGGCGGAGGGGGGCGCGGGTCACGAGCAGTACTTC.

This clonotype appeared many times. This chain links TRBV27 with TRBJ2-7; either TRBD1 or TRBD2 may supply D (5 bases each). The V end was cut by 4 bases, the J end by 3 bases, with 25 bases between. CDR1 is MNHEY, CDR2 SMNVEV, per germline (reference sequence). There are 18 residues in the CDR3. CDR3 in amino acids: CASSSPFFRDGPFYEQYF. CDR3 DNA sequence: TGTGCCAGCAGTTCCCCTTTTTTTCGGGACGGCCCCTTCTACGAGCAGTACTTC.

This clonotype was seen at least ten times. The genes are TRBV7-2 and TRBJ2-2; D gene unclear. Looked up from germline, CDR1 is SGHTA and CDR2 is FQGNSA. The CDR3 is made up of 15 amino acids. V shed 2 bases and J shed 3 bases, with 10 bases lying between them. Here the CDR3 reads CASSLSSAYTGELFF. The CDR3 DNA reads TGTGCCAGCAGCTTATCTTCGGCGTACACCGGGGAGCTGTTTTTT. Full variable domain (outside the CDR3, taken from reference TRBV7-2 and TRBJ2-2): GAGVSQSPSNKVTEKGKDVELRCDPISGHTALYWYRQSLGQGLEFLIYFQGNSAPDKSGLPSDRFSAERTGGSVSTLTIQRTQQEDSAVYLCASSLSSAYTGELFFGEGSRLTVL.

The sample holds many counts of this clonotype. The DNA of the CDR3 is TGTGCCAGCAGTCGACTAGCGGGGGGTACTAGCACAGATACGCAGTATTTT. This encodes CASSRLAGGTSTDTQYF. V gene TRBV6-1 combines with J gene TRBJ2-3, with 13 positions matching TRBD2. The CDR3 is made up of 17 amino acids. The V gene's germline CDR1 is MNHNS and CDR2 SASEGT. The V gene end was trimmed by 5 bases and the J gene end by 0 bases; junction bases not matched to a gene: 5.

In this sample, this clonotype turned up a few times. This chain uses TRBV6-4 with TRBJ1-2; TRBD1 matches at 7 bases. The trim removed 6 bases at V and 8 bases at J, leaving 12 bases unmatched. The length of the CDR3 is 14 residues. Germline CDR1 reads MRHNA; CDR2 reads SNTAGT. The CDR3 nucleotides are TGTGCCAGCAGGCCCGGGACAGACTCTAAGGGCTACACCTTC. Translating gives CASRPGTDSKGYTF.

This clonotype occurred many times. The chain uses TRBV29-1 and TRBJ1-1; no firm D call. CDR1 SQVTM and CDR2 ANQGSEA come from the germline V gene. V lost 6 bases and J 3 bases, leaving 14 bases between the germline ends. This CDR3 has 13 amino acids. CDR3 amino acids: CSVQALRDTEAFF. The CDR3 bases are TGCAGCGTCCAGGCCCTTAGGGACACTGAAGCTTTCTTT.

This chain joins TRBV21-1 and TRBJ2-4; the D call in the table, TRBD1, was not verified against the DNA. TRBV21-1 is designated a pseudogene. The CDR3 extends over 17 amino acids. Here the CDR3 reads CASSKPRGGLAKNIQYF. CDR3 nucleotide sequence: TGTGCCAGCAGCAAACCGCGGGGGGGTCTAGCCAAAAACATTCAGTACTTC.

The V and J genes are TRBV29-1 and TRBJ2-6; D possibly corresponds to TRBD1 (5 bases). The germline V gene encodes CDR1 SQVTM and CDR2 ANQGSEA. V dropped 5 bases and J dropped 0 bases, with 11 bases sitting between them. The length of the CDR3 is 15 residues. CDR3 loop: CSVCNRNSGANVLTF. CDR3 nucleotides: TGCAGCGTTTGTAACAGGAACTCTGGGGCCAACGTCCTGACTTTC.

This clonotype has ten or more counts. The chain combines TRBV21-1 with TRBJ1-2; the D segment call TRBD1 is taken from the table without a DNA check. TRBV21-1 is given as a pseudogene. The CDR3 has 16 residues. The CDR3 DNA is TGTGCCAGCAGCAATCGGGAACCTCATTACTTCTATGGCTACACCTTC. Encoded protein: CASSNREPHYFYGYTF.

Only a few counts were recorded for this clonotype. This chain links TRBV7-9 with TRBJ2-5; the match to TRBD1 covers 7 bases. V was pared by 3 bases and J by 3 bases, with 13 bases of the junction left unmatched. The CDR3 sequence is 17 residues long. CDR1 is SEHNR and CDR2 is FQNEAQ in the germline V gene (reference sequence). The CDR3 DNA follows: TGTGCCAGCAGCTTCCGAATGGCAGGGGGTGAAAAAGAGACCCAGTACTTC. Translating gives CASSFRMAGGEKETQYF. Complete variable domain (other parts from reference TRBV7-9 and TRBJ2-5): DTGVSQNPRHKITKRGQNVTFRCDPISEHNRLYWYRQTLGQGPEFLTYFQNEAQLEKSRLLSDRFSAERPKGSFSTLEIQRTEQGDSAMYLCASSFRMAGGEKETQYFGPGTRLLVL.

This clonotype came up a few times. The rearrangement links TRBV7-2 to TRBJ1-4, with TRBD1 matching over 10 bases. Losses at the gene ends were 4 bases for V and 8 bases for J; bases not matched to a gene: 4. Germline V gene lookup returns CDR1 SGHTA and CDR2 FQGNSA. The CDR3 runs 14 residues. The CDR3 here is CASSWDRGLEKLFF. The CDR3 bases are TGTGCCAGCAGCTGGGACAGGGGTTTGGAAAAACTGTTTTTT.

This clonotype was picked up many times. Germline and junction disagree at one end, which may indicate a read error. This chain connects TRBV7-7 to TRBJ2-5, with 8 bases lining up with TRBD2. This CDR3 region has 14 residues. Germline V lookup: CDR1 SSHAT, CDR2 FNYEAQ (reference sequence). CDR3 DNA: TGTGCTAGCAGCCGGGGGGGCCGCCAAGAGACCCAGTACTTC. It yields the protein CASSRGGRQETQYF. Full variable domain (missing parts from reference TRBV7-7 and TRBJ2-5): GAGVSQSPRYKVTKRGQDVTLRCDPISSHATLYWYQQALGQGPEFLTYFNYEAQPDKSGLPSDRFSAERPEGSISTLTIQRTEQRDSAMYRCASSRGGRQETQYFGPGTRLLVL.

J is TRBJ1-2 and V is TRBV13, with 7 bases matching TRBD1. CDR1 and CDR2 from the germline V gene are PRHDT and FYEKMQ (reference sequence). V was pared by 4 bases and J by 8 bases, with 16 bases of the junction left unmatched. The CDR3 length is 16 residues. CDR3 sequence reads: CASSSLTGTAALGYTF. DNA of the CDR3: TGTGCCAGCAGCTCGCTGACCGGGACAGCCGCGCTAGGCTACACCTTC.

This clonotype was observed a few times. This may be a read error, as it is one base from a much larger clone. This chain uses TRBV20-1 with TRBJ2-7; D call uncertain. The CDR3 runs to 11 residues. Per the germline V gene, CDR1 is DFQATT and CDR2 is SNEGSKA (reference sequence). CDR3 region: CRARVGYEQYF. In DNA, the CDR3 is TGCAGGGCTAGAGTCGGCTACGAGCAGTACTTC.